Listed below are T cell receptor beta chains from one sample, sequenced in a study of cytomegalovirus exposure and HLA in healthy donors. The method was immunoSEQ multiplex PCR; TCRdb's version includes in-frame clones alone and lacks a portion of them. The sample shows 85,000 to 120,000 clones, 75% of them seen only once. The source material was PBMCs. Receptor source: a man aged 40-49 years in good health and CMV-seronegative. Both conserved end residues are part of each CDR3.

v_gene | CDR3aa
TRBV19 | CASSSGGGLNEQFF
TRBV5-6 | CASSRPGQGDEKLFF
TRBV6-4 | CASSEAGGSNEQFF
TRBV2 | CASSEEEAGGRGDTQYF
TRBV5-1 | CASSLALAGGLSTDTQYF
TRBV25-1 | CASSEPGQGMDGYTF
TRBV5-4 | CASSAKRGPDEQYF
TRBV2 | CATTVDRGHSYEQYF
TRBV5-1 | CASSFGQNTGELFF
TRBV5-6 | CASSSFGQENTEAFF
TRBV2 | CASGPGGAPSTDTQYF
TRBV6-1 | CASIPRTGRSYGYTF
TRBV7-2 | CASSFMGDRDYEQYF
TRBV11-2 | CASSSQRGGLEQFF
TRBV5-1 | CASSWGGGTASYEQYF
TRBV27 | CASRAGQGYEQYF
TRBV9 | CASSPSGGPFYEQYF
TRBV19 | CASTMATGTTETQYF
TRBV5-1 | CASSSAGGPNNEQFF
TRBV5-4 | CASSASLEGARIYGYTF
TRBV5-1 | CASSPGLDLGTQYF
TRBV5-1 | CASTPTGTGVNEQFF
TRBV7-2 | CASSFGSARGEQFF
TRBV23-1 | CASSQRSGSNQPQHF
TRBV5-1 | CASSLGSAYEQYF
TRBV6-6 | CASSDTKSNSPLHF
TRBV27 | CASSLSKGVSSYEQYF
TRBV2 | CASSEFGTSGHEQFF
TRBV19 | CASSTFRGGPEAFF
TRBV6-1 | CASSVNELAGGTDTQYF
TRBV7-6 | CASSLGALENIQYF
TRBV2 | CASSDPAGGNYNEQFF
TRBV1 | CTSPKAGQLFTDTQYF
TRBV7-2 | CASSRTSGTGDEQFF
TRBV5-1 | CASSPRLAGGSETQYF
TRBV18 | CASSRGQNTGELFF
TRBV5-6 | CASGAGGAYTIYF
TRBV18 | CASSPLGLTAGGANVLTF
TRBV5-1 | CASSRTGTGGVRNYGYTF
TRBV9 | CAIGPKRYQPQHF
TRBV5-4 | CASSAGREYYNEQFF
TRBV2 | CASSPRTYDTDTQYF
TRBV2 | CASRYQGPRAEAFF
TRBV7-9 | CASSRDRGYSYEQYF
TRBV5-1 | CASSPSRGTGSHEQYF
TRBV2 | CASSEDRGETQYF